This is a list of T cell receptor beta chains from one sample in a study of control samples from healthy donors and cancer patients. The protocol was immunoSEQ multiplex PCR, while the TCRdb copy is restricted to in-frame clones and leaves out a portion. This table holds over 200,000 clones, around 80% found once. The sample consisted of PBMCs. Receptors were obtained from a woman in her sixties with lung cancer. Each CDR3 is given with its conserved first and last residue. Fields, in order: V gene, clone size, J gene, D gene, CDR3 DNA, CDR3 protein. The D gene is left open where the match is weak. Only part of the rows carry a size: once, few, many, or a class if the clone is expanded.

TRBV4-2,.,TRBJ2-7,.,TGTGCCAGCAGCCCTCTTGCCCCTAGCTACGAGCAGTACTTC,CASSPLAPSYEQYF
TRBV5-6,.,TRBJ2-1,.,TGTGCCAGCAGCCCTAACAGGTTCGGCGATGAGCAGTTCTTC,CASSPNRFGDEQFF
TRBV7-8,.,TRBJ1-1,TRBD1,TGTGCCAGCAGCGTTGACAGGGTAAGCGGTGAAGCTTTCTTT,CASSVDRVSGEAFF
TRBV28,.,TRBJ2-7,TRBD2,TGTGCCAGTTCCCCCGCGGGGATCCTCACTAGCGGGAGAGGGTCCTACGAGCAGTACTTC,CASSPAGILTSGRGSYEQYF
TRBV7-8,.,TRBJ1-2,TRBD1,TGTGCCAGCAGCGAGAGGGTCGGCAGGGGGAAAGATGGCTACACCTTC,CASSERVGRGKDGYTF
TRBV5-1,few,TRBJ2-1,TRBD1,TGCGCCAGCAGTATCGGACAGGGGGGATACAATGAGCAGTTCTTC,CASSIGQGGYNEQFF
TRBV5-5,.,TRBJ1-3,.,TGTGCCAGCAGCCCGGTTAGCTCTGGAAACACCATATATTTT,CASSPVSSGNTIYF
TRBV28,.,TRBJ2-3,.,TGTGCCAGTCGATTCACAAGCACAGATACGCAGTATTTT,CASRFTSTDTQYF
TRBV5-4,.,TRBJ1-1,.,TGTGCCAGTTGGGGGGGCCTTGGATTT,CASWGGLGF
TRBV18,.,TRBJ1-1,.,TGTGCCAGCTCACCACGCGGGGACGCTGAAGCTTTCTTT,CASSPRGDAEAFF
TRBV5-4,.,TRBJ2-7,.,TGTGCCAGCAGCTCTGCAGAGAGTGGCAATCGCTACGAGCAGTACTTC,CASSSAESGNRYEQYF
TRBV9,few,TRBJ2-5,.,TGTGCCAGCAGCGTCGGGACTGTCCAAGAGACCCAGTACTTC,CASSVGTVQETQYF
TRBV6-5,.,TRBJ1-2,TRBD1,TGTGCCAGCAGTCCCTCCGGGACAGGGACGTATCGCTACACCTTC,CASSPSGTGTYRYTF
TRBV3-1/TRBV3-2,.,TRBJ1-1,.,TGTGCCAGCAGCTCCGGCTATTTTGAAGCTTTCTTT,CASSSGYFEAFF
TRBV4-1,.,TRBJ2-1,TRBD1,TGCGCCAGCAGCCGGGACAGGGGACGCAATGAGCAGTTCTTC,CASSRDRGRNEQFF
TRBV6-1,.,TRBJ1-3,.,TGTGCCAGCAGTGAAGGGGGAAACACCATATATTTT,CASSEGGNTIYF
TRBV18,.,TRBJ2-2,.,TGTGCCAGCTCAAGGGACACGAACACCGGGGAGCTGTTTTTT,CASSRDTNTGELFF
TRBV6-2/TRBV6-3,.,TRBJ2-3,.,TGTGCCAGCAGCCCCTTGGAGTTAGCTACGCAGTATTTT,CASSPLELATQYF
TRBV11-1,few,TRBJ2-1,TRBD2,TGTGCCAGCAGCTTAGGGACTAGCGGGATAAAGGGTGAGCAGTTCTTC,CASSLGTSGIKGEQFF
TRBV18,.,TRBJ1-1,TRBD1,TGTGCCAGCTCACTGAGTCAGGGGGCGATGAACACTGAAGCTTTCTTT,CASSLSQGAMNTEAFF
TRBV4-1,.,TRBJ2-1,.,TGCGCCAGCAGCCAAGATCTGACAGCGGGTTGGGATGAGCAGTTCTTC,CASSQDLTAGWDEQFF
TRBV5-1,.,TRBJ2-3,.,TGCGCCAGCAGCTCGCGGGGACTCGGGACAGATACGCAGTATTTT,CASSSRGLGTDTQYF
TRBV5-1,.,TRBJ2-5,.,TGCGCCAGCAGCTTGTTGTTTCGTAGCCCCGGGGGAGAGACCCAGCACTTC,CASSLLFRSPGGETQHF
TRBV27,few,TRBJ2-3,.,TGTGCCAGCAGACTGGGGGGGCACCTCAACAGTGATACGCAGTATTTT,CASRLGGHLNSDTQYF
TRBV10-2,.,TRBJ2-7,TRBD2,TGCGCCAGCATTACCGGACTAGCGGGAGACGAGCAGTACTTC,CASITGLAGDEQYF
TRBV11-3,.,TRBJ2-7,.,TGTGCCAGCAGCTTAGATATAACAGGGAACGACGAGCAGTACTTC,CASSLDITGNDEQYF
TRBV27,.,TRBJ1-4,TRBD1,TGTGCCAGCAGTTCTGGACAGGGGGCTCTGCGCGATGAAAAACTGTTTTTT,CASSSGQGALRDEKLFF
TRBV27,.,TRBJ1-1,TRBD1,TGTGCCAGCAGAGGGCAGGGGGCGCGAACTGAAGCTTTCTTT,CASRGQGARTEAFF
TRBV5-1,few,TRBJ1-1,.,TGCGCCAGCAGCTTTGGGGGGGACACTGAAGCTTTCTTT,CASSFGGDTEAFF
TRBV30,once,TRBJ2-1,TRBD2,TGTGCCTGGAGAGCGCTAGCGGGAGCCTACAATGAGCAGTTCTTC,CAWRALAGAYNEQFF
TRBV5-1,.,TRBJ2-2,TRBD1,TGCGCCAGCGGAGGGACAGGGAACACCGGGGAGCTGTTTTTT,CASGGTGNTGELFF
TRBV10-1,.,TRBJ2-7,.,TGCGCCAGCAGTCGTGGCGGGGACTCGTACGAGCAGTACTTC,CASSRGGDSYEQYF
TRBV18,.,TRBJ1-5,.,TGTGCCAGCTCACCCACGAGACCGGAGAACAATCAGCCCCAGCATTTT,CASSPTRPENNQPQHF
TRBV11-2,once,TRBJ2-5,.,TGTGCCAGCAGCCGCGGGTTTCAAGAGACCCAGTACTTC,CASSRGFQETQYF
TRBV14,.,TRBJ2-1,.,TGTGCCAGCAGCCAAGGGAACCCCTACAATGAGCAGTTCTTC,CASSQGNPYNEQFF
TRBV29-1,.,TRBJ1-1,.,TGCAGCGTTGAGATTGGGGAGGGGACTGAAGCTTTCTTT,CSVEIGEGTEAFF
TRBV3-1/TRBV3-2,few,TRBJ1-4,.,TGTGCCAGCAGCCCTACCCCGACGTCCGCGGATGAAAAACTGTTTTTT,CASSPTPTSADEKLFF
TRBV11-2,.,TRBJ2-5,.,TGTGCCAGCAGCTCCCGGGACTCTACCCTGACTAAGAAAGAGACCCAGTACTTC,CASSSRDSTLTKKETQYF
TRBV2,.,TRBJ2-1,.,TGTGCCAGCAGTCCAGGTTTTGAGCAGTTCTTC,CASSPGFEQFF
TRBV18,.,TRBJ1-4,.,TGTGCCAGCTCACCCCCGGGGGATGAAAAACTGTTTTTT,CASSPPGDEKLFF
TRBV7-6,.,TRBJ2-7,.,TGTGCCAGCAGCATCGACGGGGGAGTACGGGAGCAGTACTTC,CASSIDGGVREQYF
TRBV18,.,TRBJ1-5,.,TGTGCCAGCTCACTGAGGGGGATACTTAGCAATCAGCCCCAGCATTTT,CASSLRGILSNQPQHF
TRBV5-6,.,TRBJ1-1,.,TGTGCCAGCAGACGGGCCGACACTGAAGCTTTCTTT,CASRRADTEAFF
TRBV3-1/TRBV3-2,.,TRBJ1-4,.,TGTGCCAGCAGCCAAGGGGGCGGCCCCAATGAAAAACTGTTTTTT,CASSQGGGPNEKLFF
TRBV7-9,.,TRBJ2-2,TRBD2,TGTGCCAGCAGCTTAAGCGGGAGTGGGGAGCTGTTTTTT,CASSLSGSGELFF
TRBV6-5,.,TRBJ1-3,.,TGTGCCAGCGGCCGGGTTCCCAACACCATATATTTT,CASGRVPNTIYF
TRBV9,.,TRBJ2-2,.,TGTGCCAGCAGCTCCCAGGGGGGACGACAGTCTATCGTCGGGGAGCTGTTTTTT,CASSSQGGRQSIVGELFF
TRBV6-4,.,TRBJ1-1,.,TGTGCCAGCAGGGATTCTCCTCCTGGGGGTAACACTGAAGCTTTCTTT,CASRDSPPGGNTEAFF
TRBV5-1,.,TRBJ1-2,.,TGCGCCAGCAGTCAAGACACTTACTATGGCTACACCTTC,CASSQDTYYGYTF
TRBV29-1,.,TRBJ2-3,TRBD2,TGCAGCGTCCGGACTAGCGGGGGGGCTAAAGATACGCAGTATTTT,CSVRTSGGAKDTQYF
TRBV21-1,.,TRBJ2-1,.,TGTGCCAGCAGCCCTTGCGGGGGGCCGAACTACAATGAGCAGTTCTTC,CASSPCGGPNYNEQFF
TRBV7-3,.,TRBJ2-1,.,TGTGCCAGCAGCTTACTAGCGAACAATGAGCAGTTCTTC,CASSLLANNEQFF